The clone carrying this T cell receptor (beta chain) was counted many times. Its specificity is unknown. TCR beta CDR3 regions were amplified from RNA. With the HTBI primer set, the TCR CDR3 went through a first round of RT-PCR. TCRdb reanalysed the multiplex PCR reads using MiXCR and keeps one entry per CDR3 protein. Of fewer than 600,000 distinct CDR3 sequences in the sample, around 14% were seen once. The entry originates in a study of T cells in Graves' hyperthyroidism and ophthalmopathy. Trimming removed 5 bases from V and 4 bases from J, with 11 bases in between. Germline-derived CDR1 and CDR2 are SQVTM and ANQGSEA. CDR3 length equals 12 residues. Findings and caveats of the study: A model built on 13 V-J features separated ophthalmopathy from stable hyperthyroidism. Most thyroid clonotypes expanded above 0.001 were also detected in blood.

The sequenced sample consisted of blood. The sequence was collected from a young woman with Graves' hyperthyroidism. The chain is built from TRBV29-1 and TRBJ1-2, with D possibly TRBD1 on 6 matching bases. The CDR3 DNA reads TGCAGCGTTCCACAGGGTAGCTATGGCTACACCTTC. Its protein product is CSVPQGSYGYTF.